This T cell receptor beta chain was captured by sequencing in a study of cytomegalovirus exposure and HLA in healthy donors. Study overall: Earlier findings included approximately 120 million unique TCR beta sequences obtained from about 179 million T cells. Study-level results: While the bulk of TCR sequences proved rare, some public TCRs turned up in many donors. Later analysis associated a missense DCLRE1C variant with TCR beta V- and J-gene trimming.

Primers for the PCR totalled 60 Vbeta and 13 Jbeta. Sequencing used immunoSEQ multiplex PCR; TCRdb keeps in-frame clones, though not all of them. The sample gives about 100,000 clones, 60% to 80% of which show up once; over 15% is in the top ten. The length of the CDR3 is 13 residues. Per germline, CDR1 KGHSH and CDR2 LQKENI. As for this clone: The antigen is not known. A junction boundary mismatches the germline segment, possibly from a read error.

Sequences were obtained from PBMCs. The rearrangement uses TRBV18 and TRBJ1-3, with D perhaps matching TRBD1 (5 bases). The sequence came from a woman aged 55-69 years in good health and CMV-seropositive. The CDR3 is CANSPGLGNTIYF. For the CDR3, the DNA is TGTGCCAACTCACCAGGGCTTGGAAACACCATATATTTT.